These T cell receptor beta chains were read from a single sample in a study of T cells in Graves' hyperthyroidism and ophthalmopathy. TCRdb used MiXCR to reprocess the multiplex PCR reads, holding one entry per CDR3 protein. The top ten hold 7.5% to 9% of the sample, which has about 420,000 distinct CDR3 sequences, about 15% seen once. The specimen sequenced was blood. These receptors all come from a woman aged 18-29 years with Graves' hyperthyroidism. The CDR3 runs from the conserved cysteine through the conserved F or W. Fields, in order: J gene, D gene, V gene, clone size, CDR3 protein, CDR3 DNA. The D gene is left open where the match is weak. A row's size may be missing; if present it is once, few, many or a size class.

j_call: TRBJ2-7; d_call: -; v_call: TRBV6-1; clone_size: many; cdr3_aa: CASRLLSGGSSYEQYF; cdr3_nt: TGTGCCAGCAGACTCCTGTCAGGAGGTAGCTCCTACGAGCAGTACTTC
j_call: TRBJ2-1; d_call: TRBD2; v_call: TRBV6-1; clone_size: many; cdr3_aa: CASIGGGGRYNEQFF; cdr3_nt: TGTGCCAGCATTGGCGGGGGGGGCAGGTACAATGAGCAGTTCTTC
j_call: TRBJ1-1; d_call: -; v_call: TRBV5-1; clone_size: many; cdr3_aa: CASSLDLRANTEAFF; cdr3_nt: TGCGCCAGCAGCTTGGACCTGAGGGCGAACACTGAAGCTTTCTTT
j_call: TRBJ1-1; d_call: TRBD1; v_call: TRBV5-1; clone_size: -; cdr3_aa: CASSLGQGAENTEAFF; cdr3_nt: TGCGCCAGCAGCTTGGGACAGGGGGCCGAGAACACTGAAGCTTTCTTT
j_call: TRBJ2-2; d_call: TRBD2; v_call: TRBV6-1; clone_size: many; cdr3_aa: CAIKGTSDTGELFF; cdr3_nt: TGTGCCATCAAGGGGACTAGCGACACCGGGGAGCTGTTTTTT
j_call: TRBJ1-1; d_call: -; v_call: TRBV13; clone_size: -; cdr3_aa: CASSRGAGNTEAFF; cdr3_nt: TGTGCCAGCAGCCGGGGGGCAGGGAACACTGAAGCTTTCTTT
j_call: TRBJ1-5; d_call: -; v_call: TRBV24-1; clone_size: -; cdr3_aa: CATSQSGSNQPQHF; cdr3_nt: TGTGCCACCAGCCAATCAGGGAGTAACCAGCCCCAGCATTTT
j_call: TRBJ2-1; d_call: TRBD1; v_call: TRBV25-1; clone_size: many; cdr3_aa: CASKGTDRGKQFF; cdr3_nt: TGTGCCAGCAAGGGGACCGACAGGGGAAAGCAGTTCTTC
j_call: TRBJ1-5; d_call: TRBD1; v_call: TRBV6-5; clone_size: -; cdr3_aa: CASSFGPGQTNQPQHF; cdr3_nt: TGTGCCAGCAGTTTCGGACCGGGACAGACAAATCAGCCCCAGCATTTT
j_call: TRBJ1-2; d_call: -; v_call: TRBV5-6; clone_size: -; cdr3_aa: CASSLGAGGLDYGYTF; cdr3_nt: TGTGCCAGCAGCTTGGGAGCGGGGGGCCTAGACTATGGCTACACCTTC
j_call: TRBJ1-1; d_call: TRBD1; v_call: TRBV5-1; clone_size: many; cdr3_aa: CASSRGQAYTEAFF; cdr3_nt: TGCGCCAGCAGCCGGGGACAGGCTTACACTGAAGCTTTCTTT
j_call: TRBJ2-5; d_call: -; v_call: TRBV18; clone_size: many; cdr3_aa: CASSRPGRLETQYF; cdr3_nt: TGTGCCAGCTCGCGGCCGGGACGCCTAGAGACCCAGTACTTC
j_call: TRBJ2-2; d_call: -; v_call: TRBV5-1; clone_size: many; cdr3_aa: CASSGPRGLTGELFF; cdr3_nt: TGCGCCAGCAGCGGGCCAAGGGGTCTGACCGGGGAGCTGTTTTTT
j_call: TRBJ2-5; d_call: TRBD1; v_call: TRBV5-1; clone_size: few; cdr3_aa: CASSGQTGDQETQYF; cdr3_nt: TGCGCCAGCAGCGGCCAGACAGGGGATCAAGAGACCCAATACTTC
j_call: TRBJ2-3; d_call: -; v_call: TRBV7-3; clone_size: many; cdr3_aa: CASSLNGPPDTQYF; cdr3_nt: TGTGCCAGCAGCTTAAACGGGCCTCCAGATACGCAGTATTTT
j_call: TRBJ1-1; d_call: TRBD1; v_call: TRBV12-3/TRBV12-4; clone_size: many; cdr3_aa: CASSFLATGQAPNTEAFF; cdr3_nt: TGTGCCAGCAGTTTTTTGGCGACTGGACAGGCGCCGAACACTGAAGCTTTCTTT
j_call: TRBJ2-2; d_call: -; v_call: TRBV10-3; clone_size: few; cdr3_aa: CAISGVFSGNTGELFF; cdr3_nt: TGTGCCATCAGTGGCGTCTTCTCGGGGAACACCGGGGAGCTGTTTTTT
j_call: TRBJ2-2; d_call: -; v_call: TRBV19; clone_size: -; cdr3_aa: CASNRAGELFF; cdr3_nt: TGTGCCAGTAACAGAGCCGGGGAGCTGTTTTTT
j_call: TRBJ2-3; d_call: -; v_call: TRBV9; clone_size: many; cdr3_aa: CASSVEGFRTDTQYF; cdr3_nt: TGTGCCAGCAGCGTAGAGGGGTTCCGCACAGATACGCAGTATTTT
j_call: TRBJ2-3; d_call: TRBD1; v_call: TRBV30; clone_size: many; cdr3_aa: CAWSVAGGADTQYF; cdr3_nt: TGTGCCTGGAGTGTCGCAGGGGGCGCAGATACGCAGTATTTT
j_call: TRBJ2-5; d_call: -; v_call: TRBV12-3/TRBV12-4; clone_size: many; cdr3_aa: CASSKTGRGTQYF; cdr3_nt: TGTGCCAGCAGTAAGACAGGGAGGGGGACCCAGTACTTC
j_call: TRBJ1-3; d_call: -; v_call: TRBV30; clone_size: many; cdr3_aa: CAWRALDTVSGNTIYF; cdr3_nt: TGTGCCTGGAGAGCGTTGGACACTGTCTCTGGAAACACCATATATTTT
j_call: TRBJ1-5; d_call: -; v_call: TRBV6-1; clone_size: many; cdr3_aa: CASRSGVGNQPQHF; cdr3_nt: TGTGCCAGCAGGTCGGGGGTTGGCAATCAGCCCCAGCATTTT
j_call: TRBJ2-4; d_call: -; v_call: TRBV7-9; clone_size: once; cdr3_aa: CASSLGETAKNIQYF; cdr3_nt: TGTGCCAGCAGCTTGGGGGAGACAGCCAAAAACATTCAGTACTTC
j_call: TRBJ1-1; d_call: -; v_call: TRBV15; clone_size: many; cdr3_aa: CATSRDGMNTEAFF; cdr3_nt: TGTGCCACCAGCAGAGACGGGATGAACACTGAAGCTTTCTTT
j_call: TRBJ1-5; d_call: -; v_call: TRBV2; clone_size: many; cdr3_aa: CASRARGGNQPQHF; cdr3_nt: TGTGCCAGCAGAGCGAGGGGGGGCAATCAGCCCCAGCATTTT
j_call: TRBJ2-1; d_call: -; v_call: TRBV7-2; clone_size: -; cdr3_aa: CASSLAPSWGTYNEQFF; cdr3_nt: TGTGCCAGCAGCTTAGCCCCTTCATGGGGCACCTACAATGAGCAGTTCTTC
j_call: TRBJ1-5; d_call: -; v_call: TRBV6-2/TRBV6-3; clone_size: few; cdr3_aa: CASRSQGFGNQPQHF; cdr3_nt: TGTGCCAGCAGGTCGCAGGGTTTCGGGAATCAGCCCCAGCATTTT
j_call: TRBJ2-7; d_call: TRBD2; v_call: TRBV3-1; clone_size: many; cdr3_aa: CASSQVWEREEVNYEQYF; cdr3_nt: TGTGCCAGCAGCCAAGTATGGGAGCGGGAGGAAGTGAACTACGAGCAGTACTTC
j_call: TRBJ2-2; d_call: TRBD1; v_call: TRBV4-2; clone_size: many; cdr3_aa: CASSQERGQGNTGELFF; cdr3_nt: TGTGCCAGCAGCCAAGAGAGGGGACAGGGGAACACCGGGGAGCTGTTTTTT
j_call: TRBJ2-1; d_call: -; v_call: TRBV27; clone_size: many; cdr3_aa: CASTFVGLAYNEQFF; cdr3_nt: TGTGCCAGCACCTTCGTAGGGCTCGCATACAATGAGCAGTTCTTC
j_call: TRBJ1-3; d_call: -; v_call: TRBV20-1; clone_size: -; cdr3_aa: CSAREGSSGNTIYF; cdr3_nt: TGCAGTGCTAGAGAAGGCAGCTCTGGAAACACCATATATTTT
j_call: TRBJ2-7; d_call: TRBD2; v_call: TRBV11-1; clone_size: many; cdr3_aa: CASSPTSGSLTEQYF; cdr3_nt: TGTGCCAGCAGCCCTACTAGCGGGAGCTTGACCGAGCAGTACTTC
j_call: TRBJ2-2; d_call: TRBD1; v_call: TRBV7-8; clone_size: many; cdr3_aa: CASSSYRGAGELFF; cdr3_nt: TGTGCCAGCAGCTCTTACAGGGGCGCGGGGGAGCTGTTTTTT
j_call: TRBJ2-7; d_call: TRBD2; v_call: TRBV11-2; clone_size: -; cdr3_aa: CASSLSTSGGSWSYEQYF; cdr3_nt: TGTGCCAGCAGCTTGAGTACTAGCGGGGGAAGTTGGTCCTACGAGCAGTACTTC
j_call: TRBJ2-1; d_call: TRBD2; v_call: TRBV9; clone_size: few; cdr3_aa: CASSGLAGGYSSYNEQFF; cdr3_nt: TGTGCCAGCAGCGGACTAGCGGGGGGGTACAGCTCCTACAATGAGCAGTTCTTC
j_call: TRBJ1-4; d_call: -; v_call: TRBV5-1; clone_size: many; cdr3_aa: CASSLDGRLEKLFF; cdr3_nt: TGCGCCAGCAGCCTGGACGGAAGACTTGAAAAACTGTTTTTT
j_call: TRBJ2-1; d_call: TRBD2; v_call: TRBV7-3; clone_size: many; cdr3_aa: CASSLRAGASEQFF; cdr3_nt: TGTGCCAGCAGCTTAAGGGCGGGAGCAAGCGAGCAGTTCTTC